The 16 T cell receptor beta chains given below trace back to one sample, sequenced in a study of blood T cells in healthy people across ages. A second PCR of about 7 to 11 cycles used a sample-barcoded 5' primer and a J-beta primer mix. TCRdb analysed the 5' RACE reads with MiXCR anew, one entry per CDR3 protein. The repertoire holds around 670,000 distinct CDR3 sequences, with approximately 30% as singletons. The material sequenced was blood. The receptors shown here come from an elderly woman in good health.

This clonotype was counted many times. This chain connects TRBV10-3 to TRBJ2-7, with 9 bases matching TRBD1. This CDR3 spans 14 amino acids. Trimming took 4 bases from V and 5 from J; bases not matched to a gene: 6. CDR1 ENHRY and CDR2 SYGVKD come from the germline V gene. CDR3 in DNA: TGTGCCATCAGTGTCGGGACAGGGTTGGACGAGCAGTACTTC. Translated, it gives CAISVGTGLDEQYF.

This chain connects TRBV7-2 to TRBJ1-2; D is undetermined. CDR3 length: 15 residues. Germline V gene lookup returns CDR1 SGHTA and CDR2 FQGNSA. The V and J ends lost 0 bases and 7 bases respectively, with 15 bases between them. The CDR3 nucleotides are TGTGCCAGCAGCTTAGCCCCCGGGGATGTCTTTGGCTACACCTTC. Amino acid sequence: CASSLAPGDVFGYTF.

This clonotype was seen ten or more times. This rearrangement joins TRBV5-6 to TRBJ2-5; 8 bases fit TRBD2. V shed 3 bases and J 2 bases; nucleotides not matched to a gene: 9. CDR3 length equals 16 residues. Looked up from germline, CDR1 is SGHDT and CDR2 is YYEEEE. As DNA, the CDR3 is TGTGCCAGCAGCTATTACTGGCGGGGGGTGCAAGAGACCCAGTACTTC. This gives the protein CASSYYWRGVQETQYF.

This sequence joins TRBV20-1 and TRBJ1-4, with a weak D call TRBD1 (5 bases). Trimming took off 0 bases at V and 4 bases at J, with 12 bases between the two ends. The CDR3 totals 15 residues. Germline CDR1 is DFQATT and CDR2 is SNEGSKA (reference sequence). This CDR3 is CSARDMGRINEKLFF. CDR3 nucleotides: TGCAGTGCTAGAGATATGGGACGGATTAATGAAAAACTGTTTTTT.

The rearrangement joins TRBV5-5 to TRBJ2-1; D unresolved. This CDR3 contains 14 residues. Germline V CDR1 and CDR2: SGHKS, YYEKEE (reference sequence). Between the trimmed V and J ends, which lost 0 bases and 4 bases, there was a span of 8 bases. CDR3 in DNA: TGTGCCAGCAGCTTGGGTTCGGAGTACAATGAGCAGTTCTTC. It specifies CASSLGSEYNEQFF.

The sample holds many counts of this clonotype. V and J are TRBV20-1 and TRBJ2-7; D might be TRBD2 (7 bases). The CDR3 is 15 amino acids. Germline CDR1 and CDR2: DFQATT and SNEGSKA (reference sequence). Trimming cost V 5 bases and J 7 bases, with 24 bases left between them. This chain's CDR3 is CSASRGAGKAGEQYF. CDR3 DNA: TGCAGTGCTTCTCGGGGGGCAGGAAAAGCGGGGGAGCAGTACTTC.

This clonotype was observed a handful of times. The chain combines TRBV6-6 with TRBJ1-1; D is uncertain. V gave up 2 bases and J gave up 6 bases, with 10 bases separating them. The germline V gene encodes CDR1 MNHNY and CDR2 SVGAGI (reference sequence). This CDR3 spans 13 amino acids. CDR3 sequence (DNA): TGTGCCAGCAGTTACAGGGTCCAGGCTGAAGCTTTCTTT. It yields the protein CASSYRVQAEAFF.

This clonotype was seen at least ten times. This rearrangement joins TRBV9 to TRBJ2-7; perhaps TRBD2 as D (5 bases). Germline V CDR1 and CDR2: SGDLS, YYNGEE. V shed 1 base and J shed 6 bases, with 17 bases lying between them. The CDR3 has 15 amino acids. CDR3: CASSVQDSKGGEQYF. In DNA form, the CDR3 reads TGTGCCAGCAGCGTACAGGACTCAAAGGGTGGCGAGCAGTACTTC. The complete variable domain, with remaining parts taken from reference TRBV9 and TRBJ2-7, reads DSGVTQTPKHLITATGQRVTLRCSPRSGDLSVYWYQQSLDQGLQFLIQYYNGEERAKGNILERFSAQQFPDLHSELNLSSLELGDSALYFCASSVQDSKGGEQYFGPGTRLTVT.

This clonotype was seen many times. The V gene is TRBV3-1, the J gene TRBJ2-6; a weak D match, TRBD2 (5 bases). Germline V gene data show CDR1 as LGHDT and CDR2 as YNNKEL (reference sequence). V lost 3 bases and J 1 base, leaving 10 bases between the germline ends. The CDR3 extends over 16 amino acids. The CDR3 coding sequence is TGTGCCAGCAGCCAGGGCAGGACTTCTGGGGCCAACGTCCTGACTTTC. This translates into CASSQGRTSGANVLTF.

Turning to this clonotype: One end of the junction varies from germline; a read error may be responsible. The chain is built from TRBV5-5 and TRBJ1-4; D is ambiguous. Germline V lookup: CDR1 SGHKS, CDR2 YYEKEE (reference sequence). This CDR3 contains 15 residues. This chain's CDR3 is CASSGTVSSNDKLFF. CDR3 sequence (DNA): TGTGCCAGCAGCGGCACAGTGAGCTCGAATGACAAACTGTTTTTT.

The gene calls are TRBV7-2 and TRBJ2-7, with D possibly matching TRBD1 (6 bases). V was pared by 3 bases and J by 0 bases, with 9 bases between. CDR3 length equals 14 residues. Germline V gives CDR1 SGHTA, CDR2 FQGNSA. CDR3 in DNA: TGTGCCAGCAGCTTGGCGGACAGCTCCTACGAGCAGTACTTC. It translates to CASSLADSSYEQYF.

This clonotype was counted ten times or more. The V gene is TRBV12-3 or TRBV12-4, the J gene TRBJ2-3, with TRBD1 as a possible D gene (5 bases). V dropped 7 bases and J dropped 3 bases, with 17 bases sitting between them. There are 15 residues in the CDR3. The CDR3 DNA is TGTGCCAGCAACCCTCAGGGATTATGGACAGATACGCAGTATTTT. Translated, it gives CASNPQGLWTDTQYF.

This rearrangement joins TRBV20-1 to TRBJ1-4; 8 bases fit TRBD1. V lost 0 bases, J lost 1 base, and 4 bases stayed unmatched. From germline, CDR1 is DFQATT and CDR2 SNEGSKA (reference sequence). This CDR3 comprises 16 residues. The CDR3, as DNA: TGCAGTGCTAGAGAACAGGGGGGCCTAACTAATGAAAAACTGTTTTTT. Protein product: CSAREQGGLTNEKLFF.

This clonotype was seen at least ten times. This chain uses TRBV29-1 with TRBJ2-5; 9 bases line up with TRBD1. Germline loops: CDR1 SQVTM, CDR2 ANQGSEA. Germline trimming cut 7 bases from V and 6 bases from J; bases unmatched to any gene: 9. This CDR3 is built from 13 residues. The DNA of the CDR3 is TGCAGCGGTGGACAGGGGAACAGTCAGACCCAGTACTTC. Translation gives CSGGQGNSQTQYF. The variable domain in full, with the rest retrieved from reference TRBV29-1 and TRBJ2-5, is SAVISQKPSRDICQRGTSLTIQCQVDSQVTMMFWYRQQPGQSLTLIATANQGSEATYESGFVIDKFPISRPNLTFSTLTVSNMSPEDSSIYLCSGGQGNSQTQYFGPGTRLLVL.

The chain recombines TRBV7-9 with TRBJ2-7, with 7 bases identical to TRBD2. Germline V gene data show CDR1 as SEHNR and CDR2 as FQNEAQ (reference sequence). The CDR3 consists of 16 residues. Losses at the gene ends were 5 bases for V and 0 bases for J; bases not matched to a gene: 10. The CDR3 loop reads CASSDIIGRSSYEQYF. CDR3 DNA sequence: TGTGCCAGCAGCGATATTATCGGGAGGAGCTCCTACGAGCAGTACTTC.

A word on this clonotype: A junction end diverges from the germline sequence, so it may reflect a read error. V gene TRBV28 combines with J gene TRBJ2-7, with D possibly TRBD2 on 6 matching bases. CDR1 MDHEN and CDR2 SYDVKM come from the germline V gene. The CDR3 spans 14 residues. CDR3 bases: TGTGCCAGCCGCATGACGGGACTCCCCTATGAGCAGTACTTC. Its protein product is CASRMTGLPYEQYF.